This is a list of T cell receptor beta chains from one sample in a study of cytomegalovirus exposure and HLA in healthy donors. The protocol was immunoSEQ multiplex PCR, while the TCRdb copy is restricted to in-frame clones and leaves out a portion. Seen here are 95,000 to 100,000 clones, approximately 75% observed once, and the top ten hold 1.5% to 2%. The sample comprised PBMCs. The source is a woman between 40 and 50 years old in good health and CMV-seronegative. CDR3s include the opening cysteine and the closing phenylalanine or tryptophan. The order of the fields is D gene, V gene, J gene, clone size, CDR3 protein, CDR3 DNA. A D gene is named only where the DNA matches it firmly. Rows give clone size only sometimes, using once, few, many, or a class for an expanded clone.

>TRBD1|TRBV30|TRBJ1-5|NA
CASRTGDNQPQHF
TGTGCCTCGCGGACAGGGGACAATCAGCCCCAGCATTTT
>TRBD2|TRBV7-6|TRBJ2-7|NA
CASSPGTRAEQYF
TGTGCCAGCAGCCCCGGGACTAGGGCCGAGCAGTACTTC
>NA|TRBV6-1|TRBJ2-7|NA
CASSTVPEGYEQYF
TGTGCCAGCAGTACAGTCCCCGAAGGCTACGAGCAGTACTTC
>TRBD2|TRBV5-1|TRBJ2-3|NA
CASSFGTSGSADTQYF
TGCGCCAGCAGCTTTGGGACTAGCGGGAGTGCAGATACGCAGTATTTT
>TRBD2|TRBV19|TRBJ2-2|NA
CASSMSHGAGGQTGELFF
TGTGCCAGTAGTATGTCCCATGGAGCGGGAGGGCAAACCGGGGAGCTGTTTTTT
>NA|TRBV9|TRBJ1-5|NA
CASSGGLISQPQHF
TGTGCCAGCAGCGGAGGTCTAATTAGCCAGCCCCAGCATTTT
>NA|TRBV11-3|TRBJ2-3|NA
CASSLDLSDTQYF
TGTGCCAGCAGCTTAGATCTGTCAGATACGCAGTATTTT
>NA|TRBV7-6|TRBJ2-1|NA
CASSLGSVAGMTYNEQFF
TGTGCCAGCAGCTTAGGGTCTGTGGCGGGAATGACCTACAATGAGCAGTTCTTC
>TRBD2|TRBV5-4|TRBJ2-5|NA
CASSPSLTSGQETQYF
TGTGCCAGCAGCCCGTCCTTGACTAGCGGACAAGAGACCCAGTACTTC
>TRBD1|TRBV30|TRBJ1-1|NA
CAWGTGINTEAFF
TGTGCCTGGGGGACAGGGATAAACACTGAAGCTTTCTTT
>NA|TRBV9|TRBJ2-7|NA
CASSVAFGQGYEQYF
TGTGCCAGCAGCGTAGCGTTTGGGCAGGGATACGAGCAGTACTTC
>TRBD1|TRBV28|TRBJ1-1|NA
CASSLDRALKGFF
TGTGCCAGCAGTTTAGACAGGGCTTTGAAGGGTTTCTTT
>NA|TRBV27|TRBJ2-1|NA
CASRQGGLCQFF
TGTGCCAGCAGACAGGGAGGGTTGTGTCAGTTCTTC
>NA|TRBV5-8|TRBJ1-4|NA
CASRPRREGEEKLFF
TGTGCCAGCAGACCCCGAAGGGAGGGAGAAGAAAAACTGTTTTTT
>TRBD2|TRBV5-1|TRBJ2-1|NA
CASSLVAGNNEQFF
TGCGCCAGCAGCTTGGTAGCGGGAAACAATGAGCAGTTCTTC
>NA|TRBV18|TRBJ1-5|NA
CASSRDIDSNQPQHF
TGTGCCAGCTCTCGGGACATAGATAGCAATCAGCCCCAGCATTTT
>TRBD1|TRBV2|TRBJ2-7|NA
CASSWGQVAYEQYF
TGTGCCAGCAGCTGGGGACAGGTAGCCTACGAGCAGTACTTC
>TRBD1|TRBV27|TRBJ1-1|NA
CASSLSTGGNTEAFF
TGTGCCAGCAGTTTATCTACAGGGGGCAACACTGAAGCTTTCTTT
>NA|TRBV29-1|TRBJ2-5|NA
CSVPRGYQETQYF
TGCAGCGTTCCCCGGGGGTACCAAGAGACCCAGTACTTC
>NA|TRBV5-1|TRBJ2-1|few
CASSREVQGNVNEQFF
TGCGCCAGCAGCCGCGAGGTGCAGGGAAATGTCAATGAGCAGTTCTTC
>NA|TRBV7-9|TRBJ2-7|NA
CASSLVSLAGQEQYF
TGTGCCAGCAGCTTAGTCTCATTAGCGGGACAGGAGCAGTACTTC
>TRBD1|TRBV19|TRBJ1-5|NA
CASSTVQGGQPQHF
TGTGCCAGTAGTACAGTACAGGGGGGCCAGCCCCAGCATTTT
>NA|TRBV10-3|TRBJ2-3|NA
CAISEADNDTQYF
TGTGCCATCAGTGAGGCGGACAATGATACGCAGTATTTT